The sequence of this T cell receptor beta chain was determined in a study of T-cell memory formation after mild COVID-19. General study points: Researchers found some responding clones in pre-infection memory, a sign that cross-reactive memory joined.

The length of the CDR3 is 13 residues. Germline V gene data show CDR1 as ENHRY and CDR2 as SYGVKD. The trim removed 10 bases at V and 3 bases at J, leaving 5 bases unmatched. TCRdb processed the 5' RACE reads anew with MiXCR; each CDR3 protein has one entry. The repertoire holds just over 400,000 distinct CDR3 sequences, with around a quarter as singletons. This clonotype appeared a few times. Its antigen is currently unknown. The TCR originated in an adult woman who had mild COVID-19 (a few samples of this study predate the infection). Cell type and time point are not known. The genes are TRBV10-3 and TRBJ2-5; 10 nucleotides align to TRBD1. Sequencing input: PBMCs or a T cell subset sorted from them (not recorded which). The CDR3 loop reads CATGTGVEETQYF. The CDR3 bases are TGTGCCACGGGGACAGGGGTAGAAGAGACCCAGTACTTC.